This entry features one T cell receptor beta chain sequence. These data originate in a study of T cells in Graves' hyperthyroidism and ophthalmopathy. In the study overall: Peripheral blood was acquired at first diagnosis, ahead of any therapy whatsoever.

CDR1 and CDR2 from the germline V gene are MGHDK and SYGVNS. The CDR3 consists of 15 residues. J was trimmed by 2 bases and V by 4 bases; bases with no gene match: 6. RNA transcripts yielded amplified TCR beta CDR3 regions. In the first-round RT-PCR of the TCR CDR3, the HTBI primer set was used. One entry per CDR3 protein, called by TCRdb with MiXCR from the multiplex PCR reads. The data show approximately 100,000 distinct CDR3 sequences, less than 55% seen once. The sample taken for sequencing was blood. This receptor was obtained from a man in his forties or fifties with Graves' hyperthyroidism. The chain uses TRBV25-1 and TRBJ2-7, with 9 nucleotides matching TRBD2. CDR3 residues: CASSGLAGVTYEQYF. The CDR3 nucleotides are TGTGCCAGCAGTGGATTAGCGGGAGTTACCTACGAGCAGTACTTC.